The T cell receptor (beta chain) described here comes from a study of blood T cell repertoires in COVID-19. Across the study: T cells, B-cell-depleted T cells, or PBMCs supplied cDNA or gDNA.

Produced via immunoSEQ multiplex PCR; TCRdb's table is partial and in-frame only. The sample comprises under 350,000 clones, about nine tenths of which are singletons, and 3.5% to 4.5% rests with the top ten. This study enrolled people aged about 18 to 100 from approximately 25 US geographic areas. The study assigned cohorts using participant-reported clinical history. In Cohort 3, a recovered donor had either two negative PCRs, clearance, or symptom resolution. Remarks on this clone: Other DNA sequences of this sample code for an identical CDR3.

The length of the CDR3 is 15 residues. The germline CDR1 and CDR2 sequences are LNHDA and SQIVND (reference sequence). Trimming stripped 2 bases from V and 6 bases from J, with 14 bases between. This receptor was taken from a man aged 30-40 years who had recovered from COVID-19. V is TRBV19 and J is TRBJ1-5; D not certain. The specimen was PBMCs or T cells enriched from blood (not recorded which). CDR3 bases: TGTGCCAGTAGTATAAGACGAGGGAGTGGTCAGCCCCAGCATTTT. Protein product: CASSIRRGSGQPQHF.